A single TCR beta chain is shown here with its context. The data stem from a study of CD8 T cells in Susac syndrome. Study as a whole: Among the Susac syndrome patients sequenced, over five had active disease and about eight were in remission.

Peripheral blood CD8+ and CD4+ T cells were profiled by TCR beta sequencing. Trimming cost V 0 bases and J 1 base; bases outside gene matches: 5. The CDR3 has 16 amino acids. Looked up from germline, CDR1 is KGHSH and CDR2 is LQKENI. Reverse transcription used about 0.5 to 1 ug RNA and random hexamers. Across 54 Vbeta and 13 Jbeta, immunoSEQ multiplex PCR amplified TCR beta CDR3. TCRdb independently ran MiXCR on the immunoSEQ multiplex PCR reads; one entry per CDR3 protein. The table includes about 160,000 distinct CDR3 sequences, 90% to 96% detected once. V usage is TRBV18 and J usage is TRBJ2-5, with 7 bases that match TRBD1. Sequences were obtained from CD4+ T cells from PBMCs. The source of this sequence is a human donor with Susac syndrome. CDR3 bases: TGTGCCAGCTCACCACCGGGCAACAGGGGCCAAGAGACCCAGTACTTC. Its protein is CASSPPGNRGQETQYF.